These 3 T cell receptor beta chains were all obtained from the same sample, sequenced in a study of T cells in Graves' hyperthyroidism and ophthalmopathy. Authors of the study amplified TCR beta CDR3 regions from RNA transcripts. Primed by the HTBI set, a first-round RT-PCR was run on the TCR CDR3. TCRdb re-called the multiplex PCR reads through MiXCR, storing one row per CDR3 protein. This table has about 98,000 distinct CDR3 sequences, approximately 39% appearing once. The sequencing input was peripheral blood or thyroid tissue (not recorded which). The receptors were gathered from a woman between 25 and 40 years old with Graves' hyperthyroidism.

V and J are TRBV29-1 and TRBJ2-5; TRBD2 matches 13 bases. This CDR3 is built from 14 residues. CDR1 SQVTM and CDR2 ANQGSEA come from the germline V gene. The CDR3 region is CCFWGTSGIGTQYF. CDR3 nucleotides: TGCTGCTTCTGGGGGACTAGCGGGATCGGTACCCAGTACTTC. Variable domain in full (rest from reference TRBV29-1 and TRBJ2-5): SAVISQKPSRDICQRGTSLTIQCQVDSQVTMMFWYRQQPGQSLTLIATANQGSEATYESGFVIDKFPISRPNLTFSTLTVSNMSPEDSSIYLCCFWGTSGIGTQYFGPGTRLLVL.

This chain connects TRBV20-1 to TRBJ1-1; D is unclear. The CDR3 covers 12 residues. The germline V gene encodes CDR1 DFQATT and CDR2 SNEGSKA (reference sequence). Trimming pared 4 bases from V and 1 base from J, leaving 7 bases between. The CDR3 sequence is CSANMGNTEAFF. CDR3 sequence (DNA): TGCAGTGCTAACATGGGGAACACTGAAGCTTTCTTT.

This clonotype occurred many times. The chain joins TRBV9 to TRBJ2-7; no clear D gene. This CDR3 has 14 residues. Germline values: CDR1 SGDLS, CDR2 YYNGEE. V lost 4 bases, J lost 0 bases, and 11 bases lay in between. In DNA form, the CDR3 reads TGTGCCAGCAGCACCGATTGGAGCTCCTACGAGCAGTACTTC. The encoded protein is CASSTDWSSYEQYF.